This T cell receptor (beta chain) is drawn from a study of blood T cell repertoires in COVID-19. Original methodology: Reference gene primer amplification yielded estimated nucleated cell counts. Clones were sequenced by immunoSEQ multiplex PCR, and TCRdb holds only the in-frame ones, with some missing. V and J calls plus clone size are reproduced from that table; the DNA served to infer D and trimming. There are 270,000 or so clones in the sample; about four fifths occur only once, and about 3% lies in the top ten. The age range of participants was roughly 18 to 90 years, with residence in fewer than 25 US areas. Two negative PCRs, clearance, or symptom resolution characterized the recovered Cohort 3 donors. The sequence was collected from a man aged 50-59 years who had recovered from COVID-19. The sequencing input was PBMCs or T cells enriched from blood (not recorded which).

In DNA form, the CDR3 reads TGTGCCAGCGCAAAACCTAGCGATACGCAGTATTTT. Protein product: CASAKPSDTQYF. The chain links TRBV5-5 to TRBJ2-3; TRBD2 might be the D (5 bases). The CDR3 length is 12 residues. V was trimmed by 7 bases and J by 6 bases, leaving 12 bases between them. CDR1 and CDR2 (germline): SGHKS, YYEKEE (reference sequence).